Presented here are 14 T cell receptor beta chains from one specimen sequenced in a study of Graves' ophthalmopathy and Graves' hyperthyroidism. The study amplified TCR beta CDR3 regions using RNA transcripts. Amplification began with first-round RT-PCR using HTBI primers, then second-round multiplex PCR was performed. TCRdb fed the multiplex PCR reads into MiXCR, producing one record per CDR3 protein. The sample lists about 550,000 distinct CDR3 sequences; about 35% were seen once. Sequencing was done on a sample of peripheral blood or thyroid tissue (not recorded which). Receptor source: an adult man with Graves' hyperthyroidism.

Concerning this clonotype itself: Given a much more abundant clone one base away, this may be a read error. The chain links TRBV2 to TRBJ1-5; unclear D gene. Looked up from germline, CDR1 is SNHLY and CDR2 is FYNNEI. The CDR3 sequence is 14 residues long. CDR3 protein: CANSWVDSNQPQHF. The CDR3 DNA follows: TGTGCCAACAGTTGGGTAGACAGCAATCAGCCCCAGCATTTT.

The V gene is TRBV29-1, the J gene TRBJ2-7, with D possibly matching TRBD1 (6 bases). V lost 0 bases and J 2 bases, leaving 11 bases between the germline ends. Germline V gives CDR1 SQVTM, CDR2 ANQGSEA. The CDR3 extends over 14 amino acids. CDR3 sequence (DNA): TGCAGCGTTGAAGATTCAGGGGCTACCTACGAGCAGTACTTC. It is translated as CSVEDSGATYEQYF.

The chain links TRBV7-8 to TRBJ2-5, with D perhaps matching TRBD2 (5 bases). The CDR3 has 15 amino acids. CDR1 and CDR2 from the germline V gene are SGHVS and FQNEAQ. The V end was cut by 1 base, the J end by 5 bases, with 14 bases between. CDR3: CASSLGGRGLETQYF. The CDR3 bases are TGTGCCAGCAGCTTAGGTGGCCGAGGGTTGGAGACCCAGTACTTC.

This chain uses TRBV7-2 with TRBJ2-7; TRBD2 agrees at 13 bases. The J segment lost 2 bases and the V segment lost 5 bases, leaving 15 bases of the junction unmatched. CDR1 and CDR2 (germline): SGHTA, FQGNSA. The CDR3 is 19 residues long. The CDR3 bases are TGTGCCAGCAGCCTATCGCGACTATTCGGACTAGCGGGAGCCTACGAGCAGTACTTC. Its translation is CASSLSRLFGLAGAYEQYF. Full variable domain (rest looked up from reference TRBV7-2 and TRBJ2-7): GAGVSQSPSNKVTEKGKDVELRCDPISGHTALYWYRQSLGQGLEFLIYFQGNSAPDKSGLPSDRFSAERTGGSVSTLTIQRTQQEDSAVYLCASSLSRLFGLAGAYEQYFGPGTRLTVT.

This clonotype was detected ten times or more. V usage is TRBV7-6 and J usage is TRBJ1-1; possible D gene TRBD1, 5 bases. V dropped 5 bases and J dropped 1 base, with 17 bases sitting between them. This CDR3 has 16 amino acids. Germline-derived CDR1 and CDR2 are SGHVS and FNYEAQ. The CDR3 DNA follows: TGTGCCAGCAGCCCCCGTAATGGGAGGGGGAACACTGAAGCTTTCTTT. Amino acid sequence: CASSPRNGRGNTEAFF.

V gene TRBV20-1 combines with J gene TRBJ1-1; maybe TRBD1 (6 bases). Germline assignment: CDR1 DFQATT and CDR2 SNEGSKA (reference sequence). CDR3 length equals 15 residues. The ends were cut back, 6 bases at V and 5 bases at J, with 22 bases in the middle. The CDR3 DNA sequence: TGCAGTGCCATCAGTGAAGGGCAGGGGAGTACTGAAGCTTTCTTT. This sequence encodes CSAISEGQGSTEAFF.

The chain has TRBV29-1 and TRBJ2-7; perhaps TRBD2 as D (6 bases). The V gene's germline CDR1 is SQVTM and CDR2 ANQGSEA. Trimming stripped 8 bases from V and 2 bases from J, with 13 bases between. The CDR3 runs to 12 residues. CDR3 bases: TGCAGCACCCCGGGAGAGACCTACGAGCAGTACTTC. As protein: CSTPGETYEQYF.

This clonotype came up a few times. The chain recombines TRBV2 with TRBJ1-1; 7 bases match TRBD1. There are 15 residues in the CDR3. The junction had 11 bases not matched to a gene; V was cut back by 6 bases and J by 4 bases. Germline values: CDR1 SNHLY, CDR2 FYNNEI. In DNA form, the CDR3 reads TGTGCCAGCAGGCAGGGGGTTCGTGGTAGCACTGAAGCTTTCTTT. It specifies CASRQGVRGSTEAFF. Combining the CDR3 with reference TRBV2 and TRBJ1-1 gives the whole variable domain EPEVTQTPSHQVTQMGQEVILRCVPISNHLYFYWYRQILGQKVEFLVSFYNNEISEKSEIFDDQFSVERPDGSNFTLKIRSTKLEDSAMYFCASRQGVRGSTEAFFGQGTRLTVV.

Turning to this clonotype: This may come from a read error, since a much larger clone is one base off. The chain couples TRBV19 to TRBJ2-7, with D tentatively TRBD1 (5 bases). CDR1 LNHDA and CDR2 SQIVND come from the germline V gene (reference sequence). V lost 5 bases and J lost 0, with 11 bases in between. CDR3 length: 14 amino acids. The CDR3 region has the DNA TGTGCCAGTAGTCCAATCAGGGACTCCTACGAGCAGTACTTC. Translation gives CASSPIRDSYEQYF.

This chain links TRBV7-9 with TRBJ2-7; TRBD1 agrees at 11 bases. CDR1 and CDR2 (germline): SEHNR, FQNEAQ (reference sequence). The CDR3 has 14 amino acids. Germline trimming cut 3 bases from V and 6 bases from J; bases unmatched to any gene: 4. The CDR3 coding sequence is TGTGCCAGCAGCTTCCGGGACAGGGGGGGCGAGCAGTACTTC. Protein sequence: CASSFRDRGGEQYF.

This clonotype was recorded many times. The rearrangement links TRBV10-3 to TRBJ1-1, with a weak D call TRBD1 (6 bases). Germline V gene data show CDR1 as ENHRY and CDR2 as SYGVKD. This CDR3 spans 16 amino acids. Trimming took 7 bases from V and 4 from J, leaving 22 bases between them. Here the CDR3 reads CAIMASGGLTGTEAFF. The CDR3 bases are TGTGCCATCATGGCGTCCGGGGGGCTCACGGGCACTGAAGCTTTCTTT.

Points on this clonotype: Relative to the germline gene, one junction end is altered; a read error may explain this. The V call is TRBV7-9, the J call TRBJ2-7, with D perhaps being TRBD1 or TRBD2 (5 bases each). This CDR3 is built from 15 residues. Germline V lookup: CDR1 SEHNR, CDR2 FQNEAQ (reference sequence). CDR3 coding DNA: TGTGCCAGCAGCTTAGTTTCCCCGGCAGGGACCGAGCGGTACTTC. Translating it yields CASSLVSPAGTERYF.

Concerning this clonotype: This sequence may be a read error, since a much larger clone differs from it by one base. This rearrangement joins TRBV12-3 or TRBV12-4 to TRBJ2-7, with a tentative D call TRBD2 (6 bases). This CDR3 region has 14 residues. The DNA of the CDR3 is TGTGCCAGCAGTAATAGCGGATACTTCTACGGGCAGTACTTC. Translating gives CASSNSGYFYGQYF.

This clonotype turned up a few times. This chain connects TRBV7-2 to TRBJ2-3, with a weak D call TRBD2 (5 bases). The ends were cut back, 3 bases at V and 7 bases at J, with 8 bases in the middle. CDR3 length: 12 amino acids. CDR1 is SGHTA and CDR2 is FQGNSA in the germline V gene. The CDR3, as DNA: TGTGCCAGCAGCTTGGACTCACATACGCAGTATTTT. This gives the protein CASSLDSHTQYF.